These 23 T cell receptor beta chains were sequenced from one sample in a study of cytomegalovirus exposure and HLA in healthy donors. This PCR relied on a set of 60 Vbeta primers and 13 Jbeta primers. Sequencing was performed with immunoSEQ multiplex PCR; in TCRdb, only in-frame clones are kept and a portion is missing. The sample consists of some 190,000 clones, around 84% of them appearing once. Sequencing was done on a sample of PBMCs. These receptor sequences come from a man in his forties in good health and CMV-seropositive.

This clone was detected a few times. The chain carries TRBV7-9 and TRBJ1-5, with 7 bases lining up with TRBD1. Germline loops: CDR1 SEHNR, CDR2 FQNEAQ (reference sequence). Trimming took 5 bases from V and 5 from J; bases not matched to a gene: 12. The CDR3 spans 16 residues. The chain's CDR3 is CASSPSGLGQYQPQHF. DNA of the CDR3: TGTGCCAGCAGCCCGTCCGGGTTGGGACAGTATCAGCCCCAGCATTTT. Combining the CDR3 with reference TRBV7-9 and TRBJ1-5 gives the whole variable domain DTGVSQNPRHKITKRGQNVTFRCDPISEHNRLYWYRQTLGQGPEFLTYFQNEAQLEKSRLLSDRFSAERPKGSFSTLEIQRTEQGDSAMYLCASSPSGLGQYQPQHFGDGTRLSIL.

J is TRBJ2-7 and V is TRBV28; 8 bases match TRBD2. V lost 6 bases, J lost 2 bases, and 9 bases stayed unmatched. CDR3 length: 15 residues. From germline, CDR1 is MDHEN and CDR2 SYDVKM. CDR3 residues: CASRPTGTSAYEQYF. CDR3 nucleotide sequence: TGTGCCAGCAGGCCCACCGGGACTAGTGCCTACGAGCAGTACTTC.

To note about this clone: One junction end disagrees with the germline gene, perhaps due to a read error. The CDR3 is CATQWGASGRANSHNEQFF. In DNA, the CDR3 is TGTGCCACCCAGTGGGGGGCTAGCGGGAGGGCCAACTCCCACAATGAGCAGTTCTTC. The J gene is TRBJ2-1, the V gene TRBV19; 12 nucleotides align to TRBD2. Germline loops: CDR1 LNHDA, CDR2 SQIVND (reference sequence). The CDR3 contains 19 residues.

The chain links TRBV28 to TRBJ1-2, with unresolved D. CDR1 and CDR2 from the germline V gene are MDHEN and SYDVKM. The CDR3 sequence is 12 residues long. V lost 8 bases to trimming and J lost 6 bases, with 13 bases between them. In nucleotides, the CDR3 is TGTGCCAGCCATACAGAGGGAAATGGCTACACCTTC. The encoded protein is CASHTEGNGYTF.

This clone was seen just once. The chain employs TRBV5-8 and TRBJ1-5; 12 nucleotides match TRBD1. CDR3 length: 19 residues. CDR1 and CDR2 (germline): SGHTS, YDEGEE. V lost 4 bases and J lost 2; bases outside the gene matches: 13. The DNA of the CDR3 is TGTGCCAGCAGCACGGATCCGGGACAGGGGGCGCCCGGCAATCAGCCCCAGCATTTT. Its translation is CASSTDPGQGAPGNQPQHF.

This rearrangement joins TRBV7-9 to TRBJ2-7; possible D gene TRBD1, 6 bases. This CDR3 spans 14 amino acids. Germline V lookup: CDR1 SEHNR, CDR2 FQNEAQ (reference sequence). Trimming removed 3 bases at V and 2 bases at J, with 11 bases between. In DNA form, the CDR3 reads TGTGCCAGCAGCTTCTCCCGGGACACCTACGAGCAGTACTTC. It translates to CASSFSRDTYEQYF.

The chain carries TRBV11-2 and TRBJ2-5, with 11 positions matching TRBD2. The CDR3 runs 16 residues. The germline V gene has CDR1 SGHAT and CDR2 FQNNGV. V gave up 1 base and J gave up 4 bases; unmatched junction bases: 5. CDR3 nucleotide sequence: TGTGCCAGCAGCTTAGGGCTAGCGGGGGGAGTAGAGACCCAGTACTTC. It encodes CASSLGLAGGVETQYF.

The chain uses TRBV12-5 and TRBJ1-1; a possible D gene is TRBD1 (5 bases). The CDR3 spans 15 residues. The germline CDR1 and CDR2 sequences are LGHNT and FRNRAP. Deletions cut 2 bases from V and 2 bases from J, with 12 bases between. The CDR3 protein is CASGLFPDRNTEAFF. The CDR3 DNA reads as TGTGCTAGTGGTTTGTTCCCCGACAGAAACACTGAAGCTTTCTTT.

The V and J genes are TRBV27 and TRBJ2-3; 10 bases are a match to TRBD2. Germline V gene data show CDR1 as MNHEY and CDR2 as SMNVEV (reference sequence). After removal of 6 bases from V and 6 bases from J, the junction contained 12 bases not matched to a gene. The CDR3 extends over 16 amino acids. This chain's CDR3 is CASSQLAGVSSDTQYF. DNA for the CDR3: TGTGCCAGCAGCCAGCTAGCGGGAGTTTCGTCGGATACGCAGTATTTT.

This rearrangement joins TRBV4-1 to TRBJ1-2, with TRBD1 identical over 7 bases. CDR3 size: 14 residues. V lost 2 bases, J lost 4 bases, and 4 bases stayed unmatched. CDR1 is MGHRA, CDR2 YSYEKL, per germline. In DNA form, the CDR3 reads TGCGCCAGCAGCCAACGACAGGGTAGCTATGGCTACACCTTC. This translates into CASSQRQGSYGYTF.

V is TRBV30 and J is TRBJ2-5; 9 bases align to TRBD2. This CDR3 spans 13 amino acids. Losses at the gene ends were 0 bases for V and 9 bases for J; bases not matched to a gene: 5. From germline, CDR1 is GTSNPN and CDR2 SVGIG (reference sequence). This CDR3 is CAWSVLAGGPQYF. The CDR3 DNA is TGTGCCTGGAGTGTACTAGCGGGTGGACCCCAGTACTTC.

The rearrangement uses TRBV5-1 and TRBJ2-7; the match to TRBD2 covers 8 bases. CDR3 length equals 15 residues. The V segment lost 2 bases and the J segment 2 bases; nucleotides outside the gene matches: 6. The germline gives CDR1 SGHRS, CDR2 YFSETQ. CDR3 nucleotide sequence: TGCGCCAGCAGCTTACTTAGCGGGACGACCTACGAGCAGTACTTC. This translates into CASSLLSGTTYEQYF.

The chain is built from TRBV28 and TRBJ1-5; 7 bases are shared with TRBD1. CDR3 length: 15 amino acids. The germline V gene encodes CDR1 MDHEN and CDR2 SYDVKM. V was pared by 5 bases and J by 4 bases, with 8 bases of the junction left unmatched. The CDR3 protein is CASSTGTEINQPQHF. DNA for the CDR3: TGTGCCAGCAGTACCGGGACAGAGATTAATCAGCCCCAGCATTTT.

V and J are TRBV6-5 and TRBJ1-5; the D is unclear. Germline CDR1 reads MNHEY; CDR2 reads SVGAGI. V was clipped by 0 bases and J by 4 bases, with 4 bases between them. This CDR3 has 13 amino acids. Here the CDR3 DNA reads TGTGCCAGCAGTTACTCCCCGAATCAGCCCCAGCATTTT. This codes for CASSYSPNQPQHF.

V gene TRBV6-5 combines with J gene TRBJ2-1; TRBD1 matches 9 bases. Germline-derived CDR1 and CDR2 are MNHEY and SVGAGI. V lost 4 bases to trimming and J lost 9 bases; unmatched junction nucleotides: 4. CDR3 length equals 13 residues. This chain's CDR3 is CASSSGTGLEQFF. In nucleotides, the CDR3 is TGTGCCAGCAGTTCGGGGACAGGGCTTGAGCAGTTCTTC.

The J gene is TRBJ1-2, the V gene TRBV9; 9 nucleotides align to TRBD1. The CDR3 length is 15 residues. The germline V gene has CDR1 SGDLS and CDR2 YYNGEE. Unmatched junction bases numbered 10, after V lost 2 bases and J lost 8 bases. CDR3 amino acids: CASSVSPDRGGGYTF. The CDR3 nucleotides read TGTGCCAGCAGCGTTTCCCCGGACAGGGGCGGGGGCTACACCTTC.

This clone has just one count. The chain links TRBV5-1 to TRBJ2-7; D may be TRBD2 (7 bases). CDR3 size: 17 residues. V was cut by 4 bases and J by 0 bases, with 20 bases left in between. Per germline, CDR1 SGHRS and CDR2 YFSETQ. The CDR3 coding sequence is TGCGCCAGCAGCCGTGGGGGGGCGGGGACCTTCTCCTACGAGCAGTACTTC. The encoded protein is CASSRGGAGTFSYEQYF.

V usage is TRBV6-1 and J usage is TRBJ2-2, with 9 bases matching TRBD2. CDR1 is MNHNS and CDR2 is SASEGT in the germline V gene. There are 15 residues in the CDR3. Trimming cost V 8 bases and J 5 bases; bases outside gene matches: 9. CDR3 sequence (DNA): TGTGCCAGCGTCTCTAGCGGGGTTCCAACCGGGGAGCTGTTTTTT. This encodes CASVSSGVPTGELFF.

The rearrangement links TRBV5-1 to TRBJ2-5; the match to TRBD2 covers 14 bases. The J call is in doubt because the DNA end fits TRBJ2-7 better. The germline gives CDR1 SGHRS, CDR2 YFSETQ. There are 17 residues in the CDR3. The CDR3: CASSLGLAGGRSYEQYF. DNA for the CDR3: TGCGCCAGCAGCTTGGGACTAGCGGGAGGGAGAAGTTACGAGCAGTACTTC.

This clone was counted between two and nine times. The rearrangement joins TRBV5-1 to TRBJ2-7, with 8 positions matching TRBD2. V was clipped by 4 bases and J by 6 bases; unmatched bases: 3. CDR3 length: 12 residues. The germline V gene encodes CDR1 SGHRS and CDR2 YFSETQ. The CDR3: CASSLLAGEQYF. CDR3 coding DNA: TGCGCCAGCAGCCTGCTAGCGGGCGAGCAGTACTTC.

J is TRBJ1-1 and V is TRBV27, with TRBD1 matching over 7 bases. The CDR3 runs 13 residues. J gave up 3 bases and V 4 bases, and 2 bases lay outside the gene matches. Germline CDR1 reads MNHEY; CDR2 reads SMNVEV (reference sequence). The DNA for the CDR3 is TGTGCCAGCAGTTGGACAGGCGACACTGAAGCTTTCTTT. Translation gives CASSWTGDTEAFF.

V is TRBV18 and J is TRBJ2-7; maybe TRBD2 (5 bases). Germline loops: CDR1 KGHSH, CDR2 LQKENI. CDR3 length: 14 amino acids. Trimming left V 3 bases short and J 4 bases short, with 13 bases between. Written as DNA, the CDR3 is TGTGCCAGCTCACCGTGGGATAGAGGGTACGAGCAGTACTTC. Its protein product is CASSPWDRGYEQYF. The entire variable domain, with the rest obtained from reference TRBV18 and TRBJ2-7, is as follows: NAGVMQNPRHLVRRRGQEARLRCSPMKGHSHVYWYRQLPEEGLKFMVYLQKENIIDESGMPKERFSAEFPKEGPSILRIQQVVRGDSAAYFCASSPWDRGYEQYFGPGTRLTVT.

The chain employs TRBV2 and TRBJ1-2, with 8 positions matching TRBD1. V dropped 6 bases and J dropped 7; count of bases not matched to a gene: 1. CDR3 length: 11 amino acids. Germline V gene lookup returns CDR1 SNHLY and CDR2 FYNNEI. CDR3 nucleotides: TGTGCCAGCAGAGACAGGGGTGGCTACACCTTC. It specifies CASRDRGGYTF.